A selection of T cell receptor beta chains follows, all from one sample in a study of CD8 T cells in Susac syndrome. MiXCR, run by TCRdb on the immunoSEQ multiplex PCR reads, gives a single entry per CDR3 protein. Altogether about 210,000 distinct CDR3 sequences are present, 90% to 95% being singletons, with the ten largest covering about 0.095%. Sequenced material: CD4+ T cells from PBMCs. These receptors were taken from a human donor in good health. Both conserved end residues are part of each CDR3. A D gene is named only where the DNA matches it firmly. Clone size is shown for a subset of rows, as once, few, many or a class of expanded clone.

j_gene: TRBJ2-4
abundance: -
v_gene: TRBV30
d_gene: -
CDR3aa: CAWSVARGAKNIQYF
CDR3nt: TGTGCCTGGAGTGTCGCCAGGGGTGCCAAAAACATTCAGTACTTC

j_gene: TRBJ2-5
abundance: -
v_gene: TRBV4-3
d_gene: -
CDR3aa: CASSLDGTRGETQYF
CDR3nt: TGCGCCAGCAGCCTCGACGGGACTCGGGGGGAGACCCAGTACTTC

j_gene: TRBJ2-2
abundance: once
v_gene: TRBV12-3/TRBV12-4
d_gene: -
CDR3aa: CASSLFDRRNTGELFF
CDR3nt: TGTGCCAGCAGTTTGTTTGACAGGAGGAACACCGGGGAGCTGTTTTTT

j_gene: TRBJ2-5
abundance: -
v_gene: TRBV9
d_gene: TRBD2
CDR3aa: CASSVAPGGEGTQYF
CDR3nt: TGTGCCAGCAGCGTAGCTCCGGGCGGGGAGGGGACCCAGTACTTC

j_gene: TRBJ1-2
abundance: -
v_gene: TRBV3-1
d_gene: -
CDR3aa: CASSPPGTLRGSYTF
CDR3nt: TGTGCCAGCAGCCCGCCCGGGACATTACGAGGGAGCTACACCTTC

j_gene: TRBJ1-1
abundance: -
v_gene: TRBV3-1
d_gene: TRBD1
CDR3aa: CASSQLDRLNTEAFF
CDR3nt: TGTGCCAGCAGCCAATTGGACAGGCTGAACACTGAAGCTTTCTTT

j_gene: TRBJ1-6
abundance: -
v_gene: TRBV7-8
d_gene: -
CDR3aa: CASSLFESPLHF
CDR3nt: TGTGCCAGCAGCTTGTTCGAATCACCCCTCCACTTT

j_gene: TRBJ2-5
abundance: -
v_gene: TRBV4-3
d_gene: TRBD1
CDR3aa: CASSELRGRETQYF
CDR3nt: TGCGCCAGCAGCGAACTCAGGGGGCGGGAGACCCAGTACTTC

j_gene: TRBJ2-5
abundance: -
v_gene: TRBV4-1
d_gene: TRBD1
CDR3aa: CASSQDGRDRAFYF
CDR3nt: TGCGCCAGCAGCCAAGATGGGCGAGACAGGGCGTTCTACTTC

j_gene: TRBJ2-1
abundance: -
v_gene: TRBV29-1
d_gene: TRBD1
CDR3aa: CSVVDRGRPGEQFF
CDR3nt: TGCAGCGTGGTGGACAGGGGGCGCCCCGGTGAGCAGTTCTTC

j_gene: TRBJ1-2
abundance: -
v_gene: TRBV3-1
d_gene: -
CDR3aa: CASSQGTREEGYTF
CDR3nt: TGTGCCAGCAGCCAGGGGACAAGGGAGGAAGGCTACACCTTC

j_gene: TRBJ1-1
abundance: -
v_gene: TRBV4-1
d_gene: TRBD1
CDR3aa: CASSQGTGGHYMNTEAFF
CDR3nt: TGCGCCAGCAGCCAAGGGACAGGGGGCCACTACATGAACACTGAAGCTTTCTTT

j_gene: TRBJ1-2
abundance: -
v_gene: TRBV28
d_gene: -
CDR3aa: CATPDNDGYTF
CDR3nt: TGTGCCACTCCAGACAATGATGGCTACACCTTC

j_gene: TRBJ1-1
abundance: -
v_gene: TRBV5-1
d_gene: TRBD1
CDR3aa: CASSGTGGFVTEAFF
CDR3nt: TGCGCCAGCTCCGGGACAGGGGGCTTTGTCACTGAAGCTTTCTTT

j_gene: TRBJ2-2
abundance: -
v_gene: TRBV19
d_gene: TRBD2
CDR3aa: CASSWEGRTGELFF
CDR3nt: TGTGCCAGTAGTTGGGAGGGCCGAACCGGGGAGCTGTTTTTT

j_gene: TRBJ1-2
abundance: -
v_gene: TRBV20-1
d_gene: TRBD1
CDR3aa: CSADNRGTRAGYTF
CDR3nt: TGCAGTGCGGATAACAGGGGAACTCGGGCTGGCTACACCTTC

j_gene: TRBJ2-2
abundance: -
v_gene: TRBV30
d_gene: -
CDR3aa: CAWSVLRKTGELFF
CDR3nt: TGTGCCTGGAGTGTACTGAGAAAAACCGGGGAGCTGTTTTTT

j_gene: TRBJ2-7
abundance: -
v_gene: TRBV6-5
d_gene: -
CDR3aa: CASSYNREGTQQYF
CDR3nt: TGTGCCAGCAGTTACAACAGGGAAGGTACTCAGCAGTACTTC

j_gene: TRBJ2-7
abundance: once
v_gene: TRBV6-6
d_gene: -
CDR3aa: CASIQGRSNYEQYF
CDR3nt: TGTGCCAGCATCCAGGGACGTAGCAATTACGAGCAGTACTTC

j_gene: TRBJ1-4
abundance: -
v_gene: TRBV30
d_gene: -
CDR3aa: CAWSVTVNEKLFF
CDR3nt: TGTGCCTGGAGTGTGACAGTCAATGAAAAACTGTTTTTT

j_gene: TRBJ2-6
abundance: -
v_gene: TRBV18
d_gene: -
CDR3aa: CASSPPAGRVTGANVLTF
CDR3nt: TGTGCCAGCTCACCACCGGCGGGGAGAGTGACTGGGGCCAACGTCCTGACTTTC

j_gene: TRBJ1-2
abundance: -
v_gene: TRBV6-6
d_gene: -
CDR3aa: CASSKKQDSHGYTF
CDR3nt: TGTGCCAGCAGCAAAAAACAGGACTCTCATGGCTACACCTTC

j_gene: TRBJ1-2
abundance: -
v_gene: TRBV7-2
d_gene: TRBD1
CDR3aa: CASSLGGQGASGYTF
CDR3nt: TGTGCCAGCAGCTTAGGAGGACAGGGGGCATCTGGCTACACCTTC

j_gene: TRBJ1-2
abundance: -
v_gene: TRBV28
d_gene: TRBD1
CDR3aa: CASSPDRTGGFGYTF
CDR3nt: TGTGCCAGCAGTCCCGACCGGACAGGGGGCTTTGGCTACACCTTC

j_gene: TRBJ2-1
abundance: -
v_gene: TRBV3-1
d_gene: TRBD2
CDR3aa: CASSRSGRAQGDEQFF
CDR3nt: TGTGCCAGCAGCCGAAGCGGGAGGGCCCAGGGAGATGAGCAGTTCTTC

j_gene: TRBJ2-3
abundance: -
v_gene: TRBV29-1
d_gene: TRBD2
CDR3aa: CSGQTSGGRDTQYF
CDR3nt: TGCAGCGGCCAGACTAGCGGGGGTAGGGATACGCAGTATTTT

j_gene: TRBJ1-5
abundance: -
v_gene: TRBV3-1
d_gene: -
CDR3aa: CASSQSGSNQPQHF
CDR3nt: TGTGCCAGCAGCCAATCAGGGTCGAATCAGCCCCAGCATTTT

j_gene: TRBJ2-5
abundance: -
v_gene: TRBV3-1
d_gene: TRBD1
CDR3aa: CASSQRTGRETQYF
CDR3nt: TGTGCCAGCAGCCAACGGACAGGGCGAGAGACCCAGTACTTC

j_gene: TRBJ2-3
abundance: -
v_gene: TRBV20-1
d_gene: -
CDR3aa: CSAPVHTSFIFLADTQYF
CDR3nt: TGCAGTGCCCCGGTCCACACTAGTTTCATATTTCTAGCAGATACGCAGTATTTT

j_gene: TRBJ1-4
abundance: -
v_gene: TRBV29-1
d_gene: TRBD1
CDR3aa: CSVVKGQLNEKLFF
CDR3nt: TGCAGCGTTGTTAAGGGACAGCTGAATGAAAAACTGTTTTTT

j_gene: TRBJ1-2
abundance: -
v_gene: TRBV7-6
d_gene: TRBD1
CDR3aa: CASSLRRGQGYTF
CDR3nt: TGTGCCAGCAGCTTAAGGAGGGGGCAAGGCTACACCTTC

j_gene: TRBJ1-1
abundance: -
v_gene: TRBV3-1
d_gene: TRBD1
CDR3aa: CASSRGGAAAEAFF
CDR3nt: TGTGCCAGCAGCAGAGGGGGCGCCGCGGCTGAAGCTTTCTTT

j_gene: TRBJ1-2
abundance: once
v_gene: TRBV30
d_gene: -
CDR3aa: CAWSPPPTAPLYGYTF
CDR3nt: TGTGCCTGGAGTCCCCCACCGACAGCCCCCCTATATGGCTACACCTTC